Listed below are T cell receptor beta chains from one sample, sequenced in a study of human CD8 memory T cell subsets. With the 5' RACE reads reprocessed, TCRdb shows one record per CDR3 protein and no DNA. This repertoire includes roughly 10,000 distinct CDR3 sequences. Sequencing input: CD8+ T cells from PBMCs. All receptors derive from a human donor in good health. Each CDR3 is given with its conserved first and last residue. Some rows mark clone size as missing; the rest say once, few, many or name a class of expanded clone.

j_gene | abundance | v_gene | CDR3aa
TRBJ2-1 | medium-sized | TRBV29-1 | CSVFGGWYNEQFF
TRBJ1-5 | medium-sized | TRBV27 | CASSVAGYSNQPQHF
TRBJ1-6 | NA | TRBV18 | CASSPETEYNSPLHF
TRBJ1-1 | medium-sized | TRBV28 | CASRTAGFGTEAFF
TRBJ2-7 | NA | TRBV25-1 | CASSEFDYYEQYF
TRBJ1-1 | NA | TRBV13 | CASSLLRDGETEAFF
TRBJ1-1 | medium-sized | TRBV5-5 | CASSSVVGTEAFF
TRBJ2-2 | NA | TRBV10-2 | CASTRQGTGELFF
TRBJ2-7 | NA | TRBV15 | CATSRDYAGGRSYEQYF
TRBJ2-7 | NA | TRBV5-5 | CASSWNQGGYEQYF
TRBJ1-1 | NA | TRBV10-2 | CASSHSPNTEAFF
TRBJ2-7 | medium-sized | TRBV10-3 | CATGHQDEQYF
TRBJ2-5 | NA | TRBV19 | CASSIGYLETQYF
TRBJ1-1 | NA | TRBV6-5 | CASSWTGLGFMNTEAFF
TRBJ1-1 | medium-sized | TRBV10-2 | CASIKGLGTTEAFF